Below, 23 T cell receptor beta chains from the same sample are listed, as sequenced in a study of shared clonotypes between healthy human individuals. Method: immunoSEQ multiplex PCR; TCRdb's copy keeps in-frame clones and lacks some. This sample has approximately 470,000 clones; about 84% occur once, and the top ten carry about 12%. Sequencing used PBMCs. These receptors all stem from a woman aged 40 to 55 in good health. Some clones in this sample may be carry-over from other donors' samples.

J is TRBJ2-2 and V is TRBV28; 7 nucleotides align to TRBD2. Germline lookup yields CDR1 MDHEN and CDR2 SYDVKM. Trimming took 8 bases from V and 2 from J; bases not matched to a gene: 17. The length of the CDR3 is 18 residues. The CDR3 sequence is CASSQLPGASGNTGELFF. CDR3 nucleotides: TGTGCCAGCTCTCAACTCCCCGGGGCTAGCGGAAACACCGGGGAGCTGTTTTTT. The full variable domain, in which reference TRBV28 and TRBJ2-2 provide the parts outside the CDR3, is DVKVTQSSRYLVKRTGEKVFLECVQDMDHENMFWYRQDPGLGLRLIYFSYDVKMKEKGDIPEGYSVSREKKERFSLILESASTNQTSMYLCASSQLPGASGNTGELFFGEGSRLTVL.

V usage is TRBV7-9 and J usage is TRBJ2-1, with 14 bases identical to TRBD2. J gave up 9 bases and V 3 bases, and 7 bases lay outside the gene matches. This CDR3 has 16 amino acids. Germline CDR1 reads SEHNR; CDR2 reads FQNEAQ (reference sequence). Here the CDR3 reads CASSFRLAGGRGEQFF. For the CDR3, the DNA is TGTGCCAGCAGCTTTAGACTAGCGGGAGGGCGGGGTGAGCAGTTCTTC.

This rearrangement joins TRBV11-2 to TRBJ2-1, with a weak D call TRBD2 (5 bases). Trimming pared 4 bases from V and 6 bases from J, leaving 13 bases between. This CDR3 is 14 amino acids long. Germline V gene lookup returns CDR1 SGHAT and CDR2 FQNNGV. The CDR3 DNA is TGTGCCAGCAGCTCTCCTACGGGGTCCAATGAGCAGTTCTTC. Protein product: CASSSPTGSNEQFF.

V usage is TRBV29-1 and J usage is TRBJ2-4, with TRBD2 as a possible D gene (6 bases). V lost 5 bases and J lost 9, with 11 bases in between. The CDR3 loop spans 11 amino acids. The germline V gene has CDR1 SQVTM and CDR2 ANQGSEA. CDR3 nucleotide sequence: TGCAGCGTTCGGGGGTTGGGCATTCAGTACTTC. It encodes CSVRGLGIQYF. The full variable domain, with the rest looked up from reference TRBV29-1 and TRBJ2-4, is SAVISQKPSRDICQRGTSLTIQCQVDSQVTMMFWYRQQPGQSLTLIATANQGSEATYESGFVIDKFPISRPNLTFSTLTVSNMSPEDSSIYLCSVRGLGIQYFGAGTRLSVL.

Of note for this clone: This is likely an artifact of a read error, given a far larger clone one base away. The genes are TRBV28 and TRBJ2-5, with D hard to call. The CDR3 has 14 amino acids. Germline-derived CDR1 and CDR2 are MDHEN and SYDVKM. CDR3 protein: CASSSRDEGETRYF. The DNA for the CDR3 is TGTGCCAGCAGTTCCCGAGACGAAGGAGAGACCCGGTACTTC.

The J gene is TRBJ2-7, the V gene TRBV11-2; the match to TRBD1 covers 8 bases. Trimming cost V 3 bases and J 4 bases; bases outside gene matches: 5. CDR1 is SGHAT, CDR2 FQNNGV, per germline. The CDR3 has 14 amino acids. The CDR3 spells CASSFNRGLYEQYF. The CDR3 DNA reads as TGTGCCAGCAGCTTTAACAGGGGGTTGTACGAGCAGTACTTC.

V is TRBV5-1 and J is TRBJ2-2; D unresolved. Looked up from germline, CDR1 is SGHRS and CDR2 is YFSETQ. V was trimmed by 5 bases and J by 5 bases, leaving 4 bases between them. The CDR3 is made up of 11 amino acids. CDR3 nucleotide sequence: TGCGCCAGCAGGAGAACCGGGGAGCTGTTTTTT. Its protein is CASRRTGELFF.

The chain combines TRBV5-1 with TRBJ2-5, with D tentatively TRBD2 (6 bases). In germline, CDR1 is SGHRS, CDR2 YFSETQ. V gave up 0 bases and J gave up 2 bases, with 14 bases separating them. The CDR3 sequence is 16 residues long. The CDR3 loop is CASSLAGVAAQETQYF. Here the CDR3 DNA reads TGCGCCAGCAGCTTGGCAGGAGTAGCGGCACAAGAGACCCAGTACTTC.

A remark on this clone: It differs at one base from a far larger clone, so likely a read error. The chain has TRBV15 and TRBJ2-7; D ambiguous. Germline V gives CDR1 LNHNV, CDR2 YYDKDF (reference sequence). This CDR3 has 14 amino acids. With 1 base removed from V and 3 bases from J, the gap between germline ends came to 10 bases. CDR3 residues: CATSRAETYYEQYF. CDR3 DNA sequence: TGTGCCACCAGCAGAGCCGAGACATACTACGAGCAGTACTTC.

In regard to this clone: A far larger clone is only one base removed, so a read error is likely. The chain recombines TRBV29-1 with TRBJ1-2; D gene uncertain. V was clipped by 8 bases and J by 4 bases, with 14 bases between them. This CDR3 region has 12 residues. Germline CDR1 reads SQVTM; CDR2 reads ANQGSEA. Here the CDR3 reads CSPEMAPYGYTF. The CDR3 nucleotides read TGCAGCCCCGAAATGGCCCCCTATGGCTACACCTTC.

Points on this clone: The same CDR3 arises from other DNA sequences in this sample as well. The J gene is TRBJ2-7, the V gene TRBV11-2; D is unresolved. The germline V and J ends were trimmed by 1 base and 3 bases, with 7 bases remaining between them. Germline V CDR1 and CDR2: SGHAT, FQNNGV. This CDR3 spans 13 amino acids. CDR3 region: CASSLGRYYEQYF. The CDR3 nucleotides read TGTGCCAGCAGCTTAGGGCGGTACTACGAGCAGTACTTC.

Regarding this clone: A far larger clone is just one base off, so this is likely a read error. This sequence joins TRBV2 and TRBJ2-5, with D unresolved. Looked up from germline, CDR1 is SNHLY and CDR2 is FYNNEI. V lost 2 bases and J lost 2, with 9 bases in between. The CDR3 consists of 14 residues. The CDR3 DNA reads TGTGCCAGCAGTGAATTGGACGCGCAAGAGACCCAGTACTTC. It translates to CASSELDAQETQYF.

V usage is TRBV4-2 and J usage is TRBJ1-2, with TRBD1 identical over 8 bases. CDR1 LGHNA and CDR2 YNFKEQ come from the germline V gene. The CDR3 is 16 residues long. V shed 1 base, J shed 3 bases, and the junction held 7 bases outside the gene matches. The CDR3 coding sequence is TGTGCCAGCAGCCAAGCCTCGGGGACAGGCGACTATGGCTACACCTTC. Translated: CASSQASGTGDYGYTF.

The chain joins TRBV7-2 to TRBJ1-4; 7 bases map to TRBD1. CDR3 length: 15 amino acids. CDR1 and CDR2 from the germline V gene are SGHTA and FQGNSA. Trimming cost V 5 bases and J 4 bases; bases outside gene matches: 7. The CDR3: CASSPPTGNNEKLFF. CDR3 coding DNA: TGTGCCAGCAGCCCCCCGACAGGGAATAATGAAAAACTGTTTTTT.

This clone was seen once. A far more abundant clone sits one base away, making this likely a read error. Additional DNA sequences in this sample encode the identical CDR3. The CDR3 spells CASSPGLVWTGELFF. Here the CDR3 DNA reads TGCGCCAGCAGCCCTGGACTAGTTTGGACCGGGGAGCTGTTTTTT. This chain connects TRBV5-1 to TRBJ2-2; 7 bases match TRBD2. From germline, CDR1 is SGHRS and CDR2 YFSETQ. Germline trimming cut 4 bases from V and 5 bases from J; bases unmatched to any gene: 8. The length of the CDR3 is 15 residues.

The CDR3 DNA follows: TGTGCCAGTAGTGCAGGGACAGGGCAGCCCCAGCATTTT. Translated, it gives CASSAGTGQPQHF. The chain uses TRBV19 and TRBJ1-5; 9 bases agree with TRBD1. Trimming at V came to 5 bases and at J to 7 bases, leaving 3 bases not matched to a gene. The CDR3 length is 13 residues. Germline V gives CDR1 LNHDA, CDR2 SQIVND (reference sequence).

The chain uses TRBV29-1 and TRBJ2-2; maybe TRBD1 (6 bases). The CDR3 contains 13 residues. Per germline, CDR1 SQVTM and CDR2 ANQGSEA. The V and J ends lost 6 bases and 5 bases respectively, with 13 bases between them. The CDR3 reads CSVFDQGTGELFF. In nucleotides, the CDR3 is TGCAGCGTCTTTGACCAGGGGACCGGGGAGCTGTTTTTT.

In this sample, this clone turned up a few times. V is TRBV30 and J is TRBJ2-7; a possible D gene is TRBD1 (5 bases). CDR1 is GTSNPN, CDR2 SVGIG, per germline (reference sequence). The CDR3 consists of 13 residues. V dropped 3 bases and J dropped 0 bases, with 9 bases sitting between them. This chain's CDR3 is CAWRSRASYEQYF. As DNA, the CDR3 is TGTGCCTGGAGAAGCAGGGCCTCCTACGAGCAGTACTTC.

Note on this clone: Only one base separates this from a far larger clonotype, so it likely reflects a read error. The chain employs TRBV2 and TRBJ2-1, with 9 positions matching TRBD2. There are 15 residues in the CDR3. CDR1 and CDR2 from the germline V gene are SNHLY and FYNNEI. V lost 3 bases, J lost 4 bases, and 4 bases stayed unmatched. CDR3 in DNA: TGTGCCAGCAGTGATAGCGGGAGCAGTTACAATGAGCAGTTCTTC. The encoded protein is CASSDSGSSYNEQFF.

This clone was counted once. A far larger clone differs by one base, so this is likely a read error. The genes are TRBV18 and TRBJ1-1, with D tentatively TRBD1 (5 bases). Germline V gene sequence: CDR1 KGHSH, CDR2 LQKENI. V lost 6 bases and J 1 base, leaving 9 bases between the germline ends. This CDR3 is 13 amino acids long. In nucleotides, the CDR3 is TGTGCCAGCTCGCAGGGCACGAACACTGAAGCTTTCTTT. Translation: CASSQGTNTEAFF.

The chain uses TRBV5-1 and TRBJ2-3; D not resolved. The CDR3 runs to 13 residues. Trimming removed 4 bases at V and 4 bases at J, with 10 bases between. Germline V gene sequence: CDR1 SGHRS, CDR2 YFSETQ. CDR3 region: CASSEPSADTQYF. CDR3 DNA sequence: TGCGCCAGCAGCGAACCTTCGGCAGATACGCAGTATTTT.

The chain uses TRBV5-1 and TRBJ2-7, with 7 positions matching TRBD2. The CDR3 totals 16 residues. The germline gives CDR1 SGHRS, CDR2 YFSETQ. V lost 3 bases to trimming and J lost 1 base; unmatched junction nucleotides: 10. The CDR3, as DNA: TGCGCCAGCAGCTGGGAGGCTAGCGGAGGGTCCTACGAGCAGTACTTC. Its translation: CASSWEASGGSYEQYF.

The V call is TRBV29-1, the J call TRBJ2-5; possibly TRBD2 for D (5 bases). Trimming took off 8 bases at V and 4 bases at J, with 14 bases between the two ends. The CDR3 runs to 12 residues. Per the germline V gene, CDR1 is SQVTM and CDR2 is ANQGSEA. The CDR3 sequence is CSFGGLGETQYF. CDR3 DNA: TGCAGCTTCGGAGGTCTCGGAGAGACCCAGTACTTC.